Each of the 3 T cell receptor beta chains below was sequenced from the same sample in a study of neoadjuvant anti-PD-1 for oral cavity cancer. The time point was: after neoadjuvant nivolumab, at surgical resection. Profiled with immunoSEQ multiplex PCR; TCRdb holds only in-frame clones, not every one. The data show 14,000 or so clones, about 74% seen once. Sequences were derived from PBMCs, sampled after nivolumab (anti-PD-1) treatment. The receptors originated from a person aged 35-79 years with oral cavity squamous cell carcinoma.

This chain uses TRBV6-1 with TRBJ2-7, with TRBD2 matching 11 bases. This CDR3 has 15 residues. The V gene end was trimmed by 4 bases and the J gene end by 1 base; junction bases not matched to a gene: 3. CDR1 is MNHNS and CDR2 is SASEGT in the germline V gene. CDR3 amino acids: CASSARTSGSYEQYF. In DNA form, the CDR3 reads TGTGCCAGCAGTGCCCGGACTAGCGGGTCCTACGAGCAGTACTTC.

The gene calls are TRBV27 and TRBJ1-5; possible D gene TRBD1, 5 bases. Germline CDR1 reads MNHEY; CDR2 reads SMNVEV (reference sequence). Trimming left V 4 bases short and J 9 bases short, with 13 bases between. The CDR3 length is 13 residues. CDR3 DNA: TGTGCCAGCAGTTCAGGGACTGTGGGGCCCCAGCATTTT. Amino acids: CASSSGTVGPQHF.

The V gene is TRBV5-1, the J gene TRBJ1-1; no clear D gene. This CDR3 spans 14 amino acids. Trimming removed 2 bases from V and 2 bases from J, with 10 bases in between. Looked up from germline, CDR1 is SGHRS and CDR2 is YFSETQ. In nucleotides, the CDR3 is TGCGCCAGCAGCTTTTCCGGGGTTAACACTGAAGCTTTCTTT. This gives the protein CASSFSGVNTEAFF.